The source of this T cell receptor beta chain is a study of blood T cell repertoires in COVID-19. At the level of the study: PBMCs, B-cell-depleted T cells, or T cells provided the cDNA or gDNA that made up the material.

Sequenced by immunoSEQ multiplex PCR; TCRdb stores in-frame clones only, minus some. Of under 200,000 clones in the sample, more than 70% were seen once. This clone showed up just a few times. All enrollees were roughly 18 to 100 years old and from about 24 US areas. Membership in each cohort depended on participant-reported clinical history. This receptor was obtained from a man aged 35 to 55 with acute COVID-19. Material: PBMCs or T cells enriched from blood (not recorded which).

For the CDR3, the DNA is TGCAGCGCCAAAGGCCGTACCGGGACTATGGAAGCTTTCTTT. This codes for CSAKGRTGTMEAFF. This chain joins TRBV29-1 and TRBJ1-1, with D possibly matching TRBD1 (5 bases). V dropped 7 bases and J dropped 8 bases, with 23 bases sitting between them. Per the germline V gene, CDR1 is SQVTM and CDR2 is ANQGSEA. The CDR3 totals 14 residues.